These 14 T cell receptor beta chains were sequenced from one sample in a study of blood T cell repertoires in COVID-19. Assay: immunoSEQ multiplex PCR; the TCRdb copy retains only in-frame clones and omits some. The data contain about 100,000 clones, around four fifths of them seen just once; the ten biggest clones take up about an eighth. Source material: peripheral blood. The source of these receptors is a middle-aged man with active or convalescent COVID-19.

The rearrangement joins TRBV7-9 to TRBJ2-4; TRBD1 matches at 8 bases. CDR1 is SEHNR, CDR2 FQNEAQ, per germline (reference sequence). The length of the CDR3 is 14 residues. Trimming at V came to 5 bases and at J to 6 bases, leaving 6 bases not matched to a gene. CDR3 loop: CASSPDRVTNIQYF. DNA of the CDR3: TGTGCCAGCAGCCCGGACAGGGTGACAAACATTCAGTACTTC. Full variable domain (rest looked up from reference TRBV7-9 and TRBJ2-4): DTGVSQNPRHKITKRGQNVTFRCDPISEHNRLYWYRQTLGQGPEFLTYFQNEAQLEKSRLLSDRFSAERPKGSFSTLEIQRTEQGDSAMYLCASSPDRVTNIQYFGAGTRLSVL.

This chain uses TRBV10-1 with TRBJ2-5; D not resolved. Germline V gives CDR1 WNHNN, CDR2 SYGVQD (reference sequence). The CDR3 spans 13 residues. Trimming left V 3 bases short and J 3 bases short, with 8 bases between. The CDR3 loop is CASSDGGEETQYF. The CDR3 DNA reads TGCGCCAGCAGTGACGGCGGAGAAGAGACCCAGTACTTC.

This clone came up a few times. The chain uses TRBV19 and TRBJ1-6; 9 bases are shared with TRBD1. This CDR3 comprises 14 residues. With 8 bases clipped from V and 8 bases from J, the junction kept 7 bases outside the gene matches. Germline CDR1 LNHDA, CDR2 SQIVND (reference sequence). CDR3 nucleotide sequence: TGTGCCAGTCGTCGGGGACAGGGCGATTCACCCCTCCACTTT. It codes for CASRRGQGDSPLHF.

The chain uses TRBV19 and TRBJ2-7, with 11 bases identical to TRBD1. Germline V gene lookup returns CDR1 LNHDA and CDR2 SQIVND (reference sequence). The CDR3 runs 16 residues. The V and J ends lost 5 bases and 6 bases, in that order; junction bases with no gene match: 12. The CDR3 DNA reads as TGTGCCAGTAGTCTATTCGGACAGGGGGCCTCGGTCGAGCAGTACTTC. This sequence encodes CASSLFGQGASVEQYF.

This chain uses TRBV6-2 or TRBV6-3 with TRBJ2-1; tentatively, D is TRBD2 (7 bases). V gave up 2 bases and J gave up 0 bases, with 14 bases separating them. The CDR3 loop spans 17 amino acids. From germline, CDR1 is MNHEY and CDR2 SVGEGT. CDR3 in DNA: TGTGCCAGCAGTTACGATAGGGGGGGCGTCTCCTACAATGAGCAGTTCTTC. Translated: CASSYDRGGVSYNEQFF.

The chain couples TRBV5-4 to TRBJ2-7, with TRBD2 as a possible D gene (7 bases). This CDR3 has 17 amino acids. Trimming shortened V by 4 bases and J by 2 bases, and 22 bases separated the two germline ends. Per the germline V gene, CDR1 is SGHNT and CDR2 is YYREEE (reference sequence). CDR3: CASSAPGGGGKAYEQYF. The CDR3 bases are TGTGCCAGCAGCGCACCGGGTGGCGGGGGCAAAGCCTACGAGCAGTACTTC.

The V call is TRBV19, the J call TRBJ1-1; D is perhaps TRBD1 (5 bases). The CDR3 is made up of 15 amino acids. The ends were cut back, 2 bases at V and 1 base at J, with 11 bases in the middle. CDR1 LNHDA and CDR2 SQIVND come from the germline V gene (reference sequence). The CDR3 DNA reads as TGTGCCAGTAGTATACAGGGTTTCGCGAACACTGAAGCTTTCTTT. Translation gives CASSIQGFANTEAFF.

This chain connects TRBV7-2 to TRBJ2-1; 7 nucleotides align to TRBD2. V gave up 5 bases and J gave up 7 bases; unmatched junction bases: 11. The CDR3 spans 15 residues. Germline lookup yields CDR1 SGHTA and CDR2 FQGNSA. CDR3 coding DNA: TGTGCCAGCAGCCCCGTCGTGGGAGGGCGTAATGAGCAGTTCTTC. Translated: CASSPVVGGRNEQFF.

This chain uses TRBV24-1 with TRBJ2-3; D is possibly TRBD2 (5 bases). The germline gives CDR1 KGHDR, CDR2 SFDVKD. The V end was cut by 9 bases, the J end by 6 bases, with 12 bases between. The CDR3 has 12 residues. CDR3 sequence: CATGTGSDTQYF. DNA of the CDR3: TGTGCCACCGGTACTGGGAGCGATACGCAGTATTTT.

This rearrangement joins TRBV21-1 to TRBJ1-2; the DNA was not compared with TRBD1, the D call given in the table. TRBV21-1 is a pseudogene segment. The length of the CDR3 is 16 residues. The CDR3 here is CASSKEARGHNYGYTF. The DNA of the CDR3 is TGTGCCAGCAGCAAAGAAGCCAGGGGCCATAACTATGGCTACACCTTC.

There are a few counts of this clone. The chain combines TRBV3-1 (or the pseudogene TRBV3-2) with TRBJ1-1, with D hard to call. This CDR3 comprises 13 residues. The germline CDR1 and CDR2 sequences are LGHDT and YNNKEL (reference sequence). V was cut by 2 bases and J by 7 bases, with 11 bases left in between. CDR3 region: CASSQFGRGEAFF. In DNA, the CDR3 is TGTGCCAGCAGCCAATTCGGACGGGGTGAAGCTTTCTTT.

This chain joins TRBV6-5 and TRBJ1-4; TRBD1 matches 8 bases. The germline gives CDR1 MNHEY, CDR2 SVGAGI. Trimming cost V 5 bases and J 8 bases; bases outside gene matches: 7. This CDR3 is 14 amino acids long. The CDR3 region is CASSQDRVDEKLFF. The DNA for the CDR3 is TGTGCCAGCAGTCAGGACAGGGTCGACGAAAAACTGTTTTTT.

The genes are TRBV30 and TRBJ1-2; D is perhaps TRBD1 (5 bases). Per the germline V gene, CDR1 is GTSNPN and CDR2 is SVGIG (reference sequence). V gave up 0 bases and J gave up 7 bases, with 12 bases separating them. This CDR3 spans 13 amino acids. The CDR3 coding sequence is TGTGCCTGGAGTGTGGGCAGGAGGGGTGGCTACACCTTC. Its protein is CAWSVGRRGGYTF.

The chain links TRBV11-2 to TRBJ1-2; D gene unclear. The CDR3 is made up of 12 amino acids. Germline V gene sequence: CDR1 SGHAT, CDR2 FQNNGV. Trimming shortened V by 5 bases and J by 4 bases, and 8 bases separated the two germline ends. CDR3 sequence: CASSPEGYGYTF. CDR3 nucleotide sequence: TGTGCCAGCAGCCCCGAGGGCTATGGCTACACCTTC.